A single sample gave rise to the 10 T cell receptor beta chains below, sequenced in a study of blood T cell repertoires in COVID-19. Measured with immunoSEQ multiplex PCR; TCRdb has only the in-frame clones, and not every one. Of a few hundred thousand clones in the sample, about 88% were seen once. The sequencing sample was made of PBMCs or T cells enriched from blood (not recorded which). The receptors were gathered from a woman in her fifties or sixties who had recovered from COVID-19.

This clone is a singleton in its sample. V usage is TRBV30 and J usage is TRBJ2-7; weak D call: TRBD2 (6 bases). Looked up from germline, CDR1 is GTSNPN and CDR2 is SVGIG (reference sequence). The length of the CDR3 is 14 residues. V lost 0 bases, J lost 3 bases, and 12 bases lay in between. CDR3 residues: CAWSVHGSLYEQYF. Here the CDR3 DNA reads TGTGCCTGGAGTGTGCACGGGAGCCTCTACGAGCAGTACTTC.

The chain has TRBV1 and TRBJ2-1; the D segment call TRBD2 is taken from the table without a DNA check. TRBV1 is termed a pseudogene. The CDR3 has 18 residues. The CDR3 loop is CTSSQDSSGGLSYNEQFF. The CDR3 DNA reads TGCACCAGCAGCCAAGATTCTAGCGGGGGCCTCTCCTACAATGAGCAGTTCTTC.

The rearrangement links TRBV6-6 to TRBJ2-3; possibly TRBD1 for D (6 bases). V lost 7 bases, J lost 0 bases, and 8 bases lay in between. This CDR3 comprises 13 residues. Germline CDR1 MNHNY, CDR2 SVGAGI (reference sequence). The CDR3 DNA reads TGTGCCAGCAACAGGGACAGCACAGATACGCAGTATTTT. Residues: CASNRDSTDTQYF.

The genes are TRBV12-3 or TRBV12-4 and TRBJ2-5; D remains unclear. Trimming left V 7 bases short and J 5 bases short, with 8 bases between. The CDR3 has 11 amino acids. CDR3 in amino acids: CASTQRETQYF. CDR3 nucleotides: TGTGCCAGCACCCAGAGGGAGACCCAGTACTTC.

The chain employs TRBV2 and TRBJ1-4; D is possibly TRBD1 (6 bases). This CDR3 comprises 15 residues. CDR1 is SNHLY, CDR2 FYNNEI, per germline. V gave up 4 bases and J gave up 8 bases, with 17 bases separating them. CDR3 bases: TGTGCCAGCAGTGGGGGGCAGGGTGGAGGCGAAAAACTGTTTTTT. Its protein is CASSGGQGGGEKLFF.

The chain joins TRBV10-3 to TRBJ1-1; TRBD1 is a possible D gene (5 bases). Trimming cost V 10 bases and J 1 base, with 10 bases left between them. CDR3 length: 12 residues. The germline CDR1 and CDR2 sequences are ENHRY and SYGVKD. The CDR3: CATQETNTEAFF. DNA of the CDR3: TGTGCCACACAGGAGACGAACACTGAAGCTTTCTTT.

The sample holds one count of this clone. V usage is TRBV10-1 and J usage is TRBJ1-4, with TRBD1 identical over 7 bases. In germline, CDR1 is WNHNN, CDR2 SYGVQD (reference sequence). Trimming removed 11 bases from V and 11 bases from J; junction bases left unmatched: 5. This CDR3 has 10 residues. The CDR3 DNA reads TGCGCCCGTACAGGGGTGAAACTGTTTTTT. Protein product: CARTGVKLFF.

J is TRBJ2-6 and V is TRBV19, with 10 positions matching TRBD1. Germline V gives CDR1 LNHDA, CDR2 SQIVND (reference sequence). The junction had 4 bases not matched to a gene; V was cut back by 10 bases and J by 1 base. The CDR3 length is 15 residues. The CDR3 nucleotides read TGTGCCACAGGGGACAGGGGATCTGGGGCCAACGTCCTGACTTTC. Encoded protein: CATGDRGSGANVLTF.

This clone was recorded once. The genes are TRBV5-1 and TRBJ2-7, with no clear D. The V gene lost 1 base and the J gene lost 2 bases, with 10 bases spanning the gap. This CDR3 has 14 residues. CDR1 SGHRS and CDR2 YFSETQ come from the germline V gene. For the CDR3, the DNA is TGCGCCAGCAGCTTGTTGCTACCCCCCTACGAGCAGTACTTC. Translated: CASSLLLPPYEQYF. The variable domain in full, completed from reference TRBV5-1 and TRBJ2-7, reads KAGVTQTPRYLIKTRGQQVTLSCSPISGHRSVSWYQQTPGQGLQFLFEYFSETQRNKGNFPGRFSGRQFSNSRSEMNVSTLELGDSALYLCASSLLLPPYEQYFGPGTRLTVT.

This clone was counted a single time. The chain recombines TRBV7-9 with TRBJ2-3; 8 bases fit TRBD1. Trimming at V came to 8 bases and at J to 2 bases, leaving 9 bases not matched to a gene. Germline CDR1 SEHNR, CDR2 FQNEAQ (reference sequence). This CDR3 is built from 15 residues. CDR3 sequence: CASLGTGVDTDTQYF. The DNA for the CDR3 is TGTGCCAGCCTCGGGACAGGCGTTGACACAGATACGCAGTATTTT.